This TCR beta chain was sequenced during a study of T cell repertoires in cytomegalovirus infection. The germline gives CDR1 MNHEY, CDR2 SVGEGT. The CDR3 has 15 amino acids. V gave up 2 bases and J gave up 6 bases, with 17 bases separating them. In regard to this clonotype: Its antigen is undetermined.

TCRdb reanalysed the reads using MiXCR and keeps one entry per CDR3 protein. The sample carries around 200,000 distinct CDR3 sequences, 35% to 40% recorded once. This receptor was obtained from a human donor in good health (CMV status not recorded). Some clones in this sample may be carry-over from other donors' samples. Sequenced here: CD8+ T cells from cultured PBMCs, sampled from culture after CMV antigen stimulation. The V and J genes are TRBV6-2 or TRBV6-3 and TRBJ2-7; perhaps TRBD2 as D (6 bases). The CDR3 DNA is TGTGCCAGCAGTTACCTGAGGGGAACCGGGGGCGAGCAGTACTTC. This codes for CASSYLRGTGGEQYF.